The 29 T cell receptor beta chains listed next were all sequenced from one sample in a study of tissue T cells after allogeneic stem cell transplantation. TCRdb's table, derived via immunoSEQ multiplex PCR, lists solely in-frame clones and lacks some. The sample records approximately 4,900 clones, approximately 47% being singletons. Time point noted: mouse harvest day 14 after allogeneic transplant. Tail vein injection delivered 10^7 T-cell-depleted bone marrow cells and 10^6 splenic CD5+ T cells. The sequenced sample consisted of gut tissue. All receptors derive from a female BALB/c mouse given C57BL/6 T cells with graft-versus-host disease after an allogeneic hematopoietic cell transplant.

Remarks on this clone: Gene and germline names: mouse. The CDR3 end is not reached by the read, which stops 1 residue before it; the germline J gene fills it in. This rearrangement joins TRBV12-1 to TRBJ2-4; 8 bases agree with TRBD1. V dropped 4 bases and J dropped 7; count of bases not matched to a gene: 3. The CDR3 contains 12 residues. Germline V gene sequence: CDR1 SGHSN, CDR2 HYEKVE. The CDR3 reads CASSQGQDTLYF. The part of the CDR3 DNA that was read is TGTGCCAGCTCCCAGGGACAGGACACCTTGTAC.

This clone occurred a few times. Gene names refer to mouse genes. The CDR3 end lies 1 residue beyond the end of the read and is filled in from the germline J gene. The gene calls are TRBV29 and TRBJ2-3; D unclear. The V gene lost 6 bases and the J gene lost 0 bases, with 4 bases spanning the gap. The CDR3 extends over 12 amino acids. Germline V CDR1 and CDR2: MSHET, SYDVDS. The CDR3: CASSYSAETLYF. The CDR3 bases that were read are TGTGCTAGCAGCTACAGTGCAGAAACGCTGTAT.

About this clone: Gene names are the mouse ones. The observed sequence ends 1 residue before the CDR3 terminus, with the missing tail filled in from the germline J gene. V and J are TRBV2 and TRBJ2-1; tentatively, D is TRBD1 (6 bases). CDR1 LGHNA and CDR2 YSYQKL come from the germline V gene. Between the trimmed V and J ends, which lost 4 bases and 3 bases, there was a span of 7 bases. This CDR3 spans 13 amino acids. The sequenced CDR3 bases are TGTGCCAGCAGCCGACAGGCCTATGCTGAGCAGTTC. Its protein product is CASSRQAYAEQF. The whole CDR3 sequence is CASSRQAYAEQFF.

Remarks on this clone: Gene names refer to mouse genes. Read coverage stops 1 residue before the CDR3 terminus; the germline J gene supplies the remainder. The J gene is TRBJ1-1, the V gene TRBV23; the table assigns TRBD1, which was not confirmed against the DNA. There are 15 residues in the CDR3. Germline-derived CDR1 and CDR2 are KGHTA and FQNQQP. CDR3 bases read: TGCTCCAGCAGTCAATCAGCAGGGGGAAACACAGAAGTCTTC. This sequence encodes CSSSQSAGGNTEVF. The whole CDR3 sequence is CSSSQSAGGNTEVFF.

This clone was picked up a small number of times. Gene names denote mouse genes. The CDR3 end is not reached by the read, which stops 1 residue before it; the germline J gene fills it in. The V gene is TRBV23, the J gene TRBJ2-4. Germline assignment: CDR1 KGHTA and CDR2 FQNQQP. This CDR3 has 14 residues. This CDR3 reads CSSSQSGGQNTLYF. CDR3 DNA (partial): TGCTCCAGCAGTCAATCGGGAGGTCAAAACACCTTGTAC.

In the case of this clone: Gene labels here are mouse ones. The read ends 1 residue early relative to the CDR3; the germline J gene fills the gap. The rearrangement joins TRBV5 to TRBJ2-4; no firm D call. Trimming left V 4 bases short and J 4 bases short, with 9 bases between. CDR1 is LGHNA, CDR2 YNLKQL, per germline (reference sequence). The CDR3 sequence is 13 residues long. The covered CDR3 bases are TGTGCCAGCAGCCCCGCGGGAGAAAACACCTTGTAC. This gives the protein CASSPAGENTLY. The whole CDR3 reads CASSPAGENTLYF.

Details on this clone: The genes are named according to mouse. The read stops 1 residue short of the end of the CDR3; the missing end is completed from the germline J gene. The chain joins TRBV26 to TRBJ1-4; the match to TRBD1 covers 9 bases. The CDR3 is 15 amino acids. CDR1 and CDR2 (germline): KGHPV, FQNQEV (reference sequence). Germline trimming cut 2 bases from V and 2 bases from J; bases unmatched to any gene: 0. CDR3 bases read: TGTGCCAGCAGTCTGGGGACAGGGTCCAACGAAAGATTATTT. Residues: CASSLGTGSNERLF. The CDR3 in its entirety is CASSLGTGSNERLFF.

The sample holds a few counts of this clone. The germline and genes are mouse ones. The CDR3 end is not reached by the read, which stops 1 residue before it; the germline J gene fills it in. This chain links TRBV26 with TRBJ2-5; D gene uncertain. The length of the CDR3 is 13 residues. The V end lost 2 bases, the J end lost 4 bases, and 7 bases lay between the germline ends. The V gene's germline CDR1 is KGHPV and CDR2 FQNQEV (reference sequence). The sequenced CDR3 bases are TGTGCCAGCAGTCTGAACGGAGAAGACACCCAGTAC. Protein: CASSLNGEDTQY. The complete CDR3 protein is CASSLNGEDTQYF.

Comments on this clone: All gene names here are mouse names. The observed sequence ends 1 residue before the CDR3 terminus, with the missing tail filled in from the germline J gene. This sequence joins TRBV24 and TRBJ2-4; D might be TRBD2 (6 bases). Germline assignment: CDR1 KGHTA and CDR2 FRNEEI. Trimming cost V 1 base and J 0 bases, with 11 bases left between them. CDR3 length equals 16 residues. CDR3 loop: CASSLWGEGSQNTLYF. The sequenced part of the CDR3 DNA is TGTGCCAGCAGTCTGTGGGGGGAAGGGAGTCAAAACACCTTGTAC.

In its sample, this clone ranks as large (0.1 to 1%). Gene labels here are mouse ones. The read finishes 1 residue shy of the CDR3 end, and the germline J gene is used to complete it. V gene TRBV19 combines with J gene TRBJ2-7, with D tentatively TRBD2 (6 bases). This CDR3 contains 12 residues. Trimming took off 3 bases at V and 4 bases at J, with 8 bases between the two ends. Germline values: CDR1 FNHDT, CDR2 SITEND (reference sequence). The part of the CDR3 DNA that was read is TGTGCCAGCAGTAGTTGGGGGTATGAACAGTAC. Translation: CASSSWGYEQY. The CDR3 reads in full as CASSSWGYEQYF.

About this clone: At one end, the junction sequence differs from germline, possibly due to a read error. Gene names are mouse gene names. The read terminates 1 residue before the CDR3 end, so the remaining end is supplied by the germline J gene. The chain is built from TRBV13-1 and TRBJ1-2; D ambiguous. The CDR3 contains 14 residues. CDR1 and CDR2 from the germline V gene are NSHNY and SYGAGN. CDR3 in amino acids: CPSSDARANPDYTF. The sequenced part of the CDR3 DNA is TGTCCCAGCAGTGATGCAAGGGCAAACCCCGACTACACC.

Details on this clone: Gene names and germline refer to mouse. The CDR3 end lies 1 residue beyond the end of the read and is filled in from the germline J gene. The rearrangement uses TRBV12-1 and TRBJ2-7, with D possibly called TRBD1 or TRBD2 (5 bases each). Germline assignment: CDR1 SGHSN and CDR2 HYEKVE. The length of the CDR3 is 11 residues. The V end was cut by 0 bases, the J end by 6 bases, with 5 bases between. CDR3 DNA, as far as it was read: TGTGCCAGCTCTCTCGGGGGTGAACAGTAC. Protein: CASSLGGEQY. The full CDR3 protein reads CASSLGGEQYF.

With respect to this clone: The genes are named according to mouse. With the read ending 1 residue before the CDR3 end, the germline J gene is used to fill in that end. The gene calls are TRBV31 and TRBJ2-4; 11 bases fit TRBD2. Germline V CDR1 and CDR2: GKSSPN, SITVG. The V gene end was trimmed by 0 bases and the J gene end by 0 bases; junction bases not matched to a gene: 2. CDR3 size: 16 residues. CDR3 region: CAWSLGTGGSQNTLYF. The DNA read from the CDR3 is TGTGCCTGGAGTCTAGGGACTGGGGGTAGTCAAAACACCTTGTAC.

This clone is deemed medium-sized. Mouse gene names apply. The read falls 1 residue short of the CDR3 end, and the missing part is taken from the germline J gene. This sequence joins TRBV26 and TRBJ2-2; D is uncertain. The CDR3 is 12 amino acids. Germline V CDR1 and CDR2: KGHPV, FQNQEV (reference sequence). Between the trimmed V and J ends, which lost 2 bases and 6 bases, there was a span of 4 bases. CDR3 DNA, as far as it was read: TGTGCCAGCAGTCTGGGATCCGGGCAGCTCTAC. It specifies CASSLGSGQLY. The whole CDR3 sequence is CASSLGSGQLYF.

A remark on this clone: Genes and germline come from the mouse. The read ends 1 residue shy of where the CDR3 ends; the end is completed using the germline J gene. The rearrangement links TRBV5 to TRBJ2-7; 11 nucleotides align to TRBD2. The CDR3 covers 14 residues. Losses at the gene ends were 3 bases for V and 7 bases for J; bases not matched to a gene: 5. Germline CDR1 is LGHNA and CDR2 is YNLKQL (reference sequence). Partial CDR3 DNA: TGTGCCAGCAGCCAGGACTGGGGGGATGAGGAACAGTAC. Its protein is CASSQDWGDEEQY. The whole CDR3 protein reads CASSQDWGDEEQYF.

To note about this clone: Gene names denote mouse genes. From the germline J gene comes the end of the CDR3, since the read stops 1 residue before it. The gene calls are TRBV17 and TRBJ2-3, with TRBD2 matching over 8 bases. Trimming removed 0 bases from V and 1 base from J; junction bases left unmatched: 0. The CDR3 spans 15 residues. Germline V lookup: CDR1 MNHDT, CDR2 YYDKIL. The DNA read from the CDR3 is TGTGCTAGCAGTAGAGATGGGGGGGGTGCAGAAACGCTGTAT. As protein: CASSRDGGGAETLY. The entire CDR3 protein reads CASSRDGGGAETLYF.

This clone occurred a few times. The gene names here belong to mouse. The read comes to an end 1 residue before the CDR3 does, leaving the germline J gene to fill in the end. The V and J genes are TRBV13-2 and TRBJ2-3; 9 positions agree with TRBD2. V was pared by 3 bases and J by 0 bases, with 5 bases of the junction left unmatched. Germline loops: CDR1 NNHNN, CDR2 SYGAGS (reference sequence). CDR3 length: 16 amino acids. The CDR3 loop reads CASGGTGATSAETLYF. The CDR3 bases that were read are TGTGCCAGCGGTGGGACTGGGGCCACTAGTGCAGAAACGCTGTAT.

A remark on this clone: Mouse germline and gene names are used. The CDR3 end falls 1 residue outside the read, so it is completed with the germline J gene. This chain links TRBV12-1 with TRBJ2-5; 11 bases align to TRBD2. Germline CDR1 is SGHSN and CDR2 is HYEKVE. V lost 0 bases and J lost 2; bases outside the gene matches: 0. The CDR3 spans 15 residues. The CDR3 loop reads CASSLDWGGQDTQYF. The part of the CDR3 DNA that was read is TGTGCCAGCTCTCTCGACTGGGGGGGCCAAGACACCCAGTAC.

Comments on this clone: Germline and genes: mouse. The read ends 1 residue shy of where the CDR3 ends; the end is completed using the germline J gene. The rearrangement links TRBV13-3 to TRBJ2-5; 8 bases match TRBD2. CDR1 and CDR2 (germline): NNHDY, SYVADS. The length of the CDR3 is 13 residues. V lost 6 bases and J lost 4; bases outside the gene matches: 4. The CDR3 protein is CASKSWGEDTQYF. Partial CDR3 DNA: TGTGCCAGCAAATCCTGGGGGGAAGACACCCAGTAC. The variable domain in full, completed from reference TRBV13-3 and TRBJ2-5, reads EAAVTQSPRSKVAVTGGKVTLSCHQTNNHDYMYWYRQDTGHGLRLIHYSYVADSTEKGDIPDGYKASRPSQENFSLILELASLSQTAVYFCASKSWGEDTQYFGPGTRLLVL.

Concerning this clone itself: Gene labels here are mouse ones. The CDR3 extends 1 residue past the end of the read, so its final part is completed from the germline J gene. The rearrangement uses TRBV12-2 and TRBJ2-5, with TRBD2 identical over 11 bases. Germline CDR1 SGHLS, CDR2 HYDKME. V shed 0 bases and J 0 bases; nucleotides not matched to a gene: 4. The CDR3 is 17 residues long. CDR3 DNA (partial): TGTGCCAGCTCTCTCCGGGACTGGGGGTTTAACCAAGACACCCAGTAC. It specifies CASSLRDWGFNQDTQY. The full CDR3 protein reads CASSLRDWGFNQDTQYF. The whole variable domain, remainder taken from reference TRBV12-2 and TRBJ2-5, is NSGVVQSPRYIIKGKGERSILKCIPISGHLSVAWYQQTQGQELKFFIQHYDKMERDKGNLPSRFSVQQFDDYHSEMNMSALELEDSAVYFCASSLRDWGFNQDTQYFGPGTRLLVL.

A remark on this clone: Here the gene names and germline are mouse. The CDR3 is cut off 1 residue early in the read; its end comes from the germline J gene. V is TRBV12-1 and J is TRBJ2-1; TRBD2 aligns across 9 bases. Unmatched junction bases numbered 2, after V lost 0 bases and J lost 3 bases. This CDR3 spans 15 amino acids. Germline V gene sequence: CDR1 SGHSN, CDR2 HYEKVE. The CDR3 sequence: CASSLDGGAYAEQFF. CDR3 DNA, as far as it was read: TGTGCCAGCTCTCTCGATGGGGGGGCCTATGCTGAGCAGTTC.

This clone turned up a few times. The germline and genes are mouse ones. CDR3 loop: CASSRDNQDTQYF. CDR3 DNA, as far as it was read: TGTGCCAGCAGTCGGGACAACCAAGACACCCAGTAC. This chain joins TRBV26 and TRBJ2-5; D possibly matches TRBD1 or TRBD2 (5 bases each). The CDR3 is cut off 1 residue early in the read; its end comes from the germline J gene. The V end was cut by 4 bases, the J end by 0 bases, with 5 bases between. The CDR3 has 13 amino acids. Germline-derived CDR1 and CDR2 are KGHPV and FQNQEV (reference sequence).

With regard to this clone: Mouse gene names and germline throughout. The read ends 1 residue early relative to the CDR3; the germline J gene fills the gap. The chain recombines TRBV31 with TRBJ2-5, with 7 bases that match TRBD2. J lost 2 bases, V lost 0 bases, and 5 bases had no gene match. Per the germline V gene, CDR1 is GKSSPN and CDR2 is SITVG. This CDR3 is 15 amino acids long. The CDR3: CAWSLSLGPQDTQYF. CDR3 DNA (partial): TGTGCCTGGAGTCTCTCACTGGGGCCCCAAGACACCCAGTAC. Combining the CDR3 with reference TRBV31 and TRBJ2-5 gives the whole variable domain AQTIHQWPVAEIKAVGSPLSLGCTIKGKSSPNLYWYWQATGGTLQQLFYSITVGQVESVVQLNLSASRPKDDQFILSTEKLLLSHSGFYLCAWSLSLGPQDTQYFGPGTRLLVL.

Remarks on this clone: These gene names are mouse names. The covered CDR3 bases are TGTGCCAGCAGCTTACCCTGGGGTGGGAACACCTTGTAC. Protein product: CASSLPWGGNTLY. The CDR3 reads in full as CASSLPWGGNTLYF. The chain uses TRBV3 and TRBJ2-4; D possibly corresponds to TRBD2 (6 bases). The CDR3 end is not reached by the read, which stops 1 residue before it; the germline J gene fills it in. The CDR3 consists of 14 residues. Germline CDR1 is SNHLY and CDR2 is FYNGKV (reference sequence). Trimming shortened V by 2 bases and J by 6 bases, and 12 bases separated the two germline ends.

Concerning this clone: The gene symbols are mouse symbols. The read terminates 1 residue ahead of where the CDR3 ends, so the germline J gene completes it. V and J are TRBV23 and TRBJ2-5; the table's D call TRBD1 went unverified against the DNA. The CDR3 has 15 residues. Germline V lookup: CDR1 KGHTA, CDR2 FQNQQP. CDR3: CSSSQPGTGRDTQYF. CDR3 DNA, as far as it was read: TGCTCCAGCAGTCAACCCGGGACAGGGAGGGACACCCAGTAC.

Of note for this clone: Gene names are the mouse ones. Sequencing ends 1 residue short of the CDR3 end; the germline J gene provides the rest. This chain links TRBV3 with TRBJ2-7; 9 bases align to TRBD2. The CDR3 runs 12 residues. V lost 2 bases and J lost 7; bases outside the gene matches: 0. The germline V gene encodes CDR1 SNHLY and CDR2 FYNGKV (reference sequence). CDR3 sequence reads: CASSLLGGEQYF. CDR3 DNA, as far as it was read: TGTGCCAGCAGCTTACTGGGGGGGGAACAGTAC.

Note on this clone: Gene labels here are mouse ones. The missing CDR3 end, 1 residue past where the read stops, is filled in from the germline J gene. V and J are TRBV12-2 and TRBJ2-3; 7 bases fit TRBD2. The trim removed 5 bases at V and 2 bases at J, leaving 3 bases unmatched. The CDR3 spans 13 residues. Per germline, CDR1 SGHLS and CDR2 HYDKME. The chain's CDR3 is CASFLGVAETLYF. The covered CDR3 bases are TGTGCCAGCTTCCTGGGGGTTGCAGAAACGCTGTAT.

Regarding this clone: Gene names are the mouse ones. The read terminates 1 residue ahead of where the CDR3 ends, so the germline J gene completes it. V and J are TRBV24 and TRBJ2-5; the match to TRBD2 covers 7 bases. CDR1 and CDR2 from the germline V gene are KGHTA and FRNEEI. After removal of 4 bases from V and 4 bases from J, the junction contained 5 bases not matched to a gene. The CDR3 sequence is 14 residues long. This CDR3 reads CASSPRLGEDTQYF. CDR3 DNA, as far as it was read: TGTGCCAGCAGTCCCCGGCTGGGGGAAGACACCCAGTAC.

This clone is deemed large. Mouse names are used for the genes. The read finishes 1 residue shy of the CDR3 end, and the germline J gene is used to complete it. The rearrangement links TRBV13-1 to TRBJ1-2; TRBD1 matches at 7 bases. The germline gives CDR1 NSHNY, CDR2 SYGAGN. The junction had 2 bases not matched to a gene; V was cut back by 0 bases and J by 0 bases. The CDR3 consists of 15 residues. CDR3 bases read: TGTGCCAGCAGTGATGGACAGGGTGCAAACTCCGACTACACC. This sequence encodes CASSDGQGANSDYT. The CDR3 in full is CASSDGQGANSDYTF.